The 9 T cell receptor beta chains presented below share a single source sample, sequenced in a study of monozygotic twins with inflammatory bowel disease. Reanalyzing the 5' RACE reads, TCRdb keeps one entry per CDR3 protein, without DNA. The listing contains 110,000 or so distinct CDR3 sequences. The source material was blood. These TCRs come from a human donor with ulcerative colitis or Crohn's disease, or a healthy co-twin of an affected twin (not recorded which).

This chain links TRBV2 with TRBJ1-6. CDR1 SNHLY and CDR2 FYNNEI come from the germline V gene. The CDR3 spans 13 residues. CDR3 region: CASSTLMSAPLHF.

The chain is built from TRBV20-1 and TRBJ2-5; TCRdb indicates TRBD1, and absent DNA this call remains unverified. Germline V gene sequence: CDR1 DFQATT, CDR2 SNEGSKA (reference sequence). The CDR3 sequence is 12 residues long. The CDR3 region is CSAWTGGETQYF.

The chain carries TRBV12-3 or TRBV12-4 and TRBJ2-5. The CDR3 extends over 14 amino acids. CDR3: CASSFRSGFGTQYF.

The chain is built from TRBV6-6 and TRBJ2-3. Germline lookup yields CDR1 MNHNY and CDR2 SVGAGI (reference sequence). The CDR3 spans 14 residues. CDR3 in amino acids: CASSYSSSTDTQYF.

This chain uses TRBV29-1 with TRBJ1-1. The CDR3 length is 15 residues. Germline loops: CDR1 SQVTM, CDR2 ANQGSEA. The chain's CDR3 is CSAGSGWGMNTEAFF. Based on the CDR3 plus reference TRBV29-1 and TRBJ1-1, the full variable domain is SAVISQKPSRDICQRGTSLTIQCQVDSQVTMMFWYRQQPGQSLTLIATANQGSEATYESGFVIDKFPISRPNLTFSTLTVSNMSPEDSSIYLCSAGSGWGMNTEAFFGQGTRLTVV.

The rearrangement links TRBV7-2 to TRBJ2-7; TCRdb's D call of TRBD2 is untestable without DNA. The CDR3 totals 15 residues. Germline V CDR1 and CDR2: SGHTA, FQGNSA. This CDR3 reads CASSLKGLSLHEQYF.

V gene TRBV5-6 combines with J gene TRBJ2-7; absent DNA, TCRdb's TRBD1 call cannot be checked. The germline V gene encodes CDR1 SGHDT and CDR2 YYEEEE. The CDR3 covers 15 residues. This CDR3 reads CASSLSPGQQGKQYF.

The chain employs TRBV5-4 and TRBJ1-2; TCRdb's D gene call, TRBD1, goes unchecked for lack of DNA. Germline-derived CDR1 and CDR2 are SGHNT and YYREEE (reference sequence). The CDR3 has 20 amino acids. The CDR3 region is CASSLARGQIGRFPNYGYTF. Looking up the rest from reference TRBV5-4 and TRBJ1-2 gives the full variable domain: ETGVTQSPTHLIKTRGQQVTLRCSSQSGHNTVSWYQQALGQGPQFIFQYYREEENGRGNFPPRFSGLQFPNYSSELNVNALELDDSALYLCASSLARGQIGRFPNYGYTFGSGTRLTVV.

The rearrangement uses TRBV5-1 and TRBJ2-3; TCRdb's D gene call, TRBD1, goes unchecked for lack of DNA. CDR1 and CDR2 (germline): SGHRS, YFSETQ. The CDR3 has 17 residues. This CDR3 reads CASSLDGGAGSTDTQYF.